These 20 T cell receptor beta chains share one sample of origin, sequenced in a study of CD8+ T cells in alopecia areata. TCR sequencing used cDNA made by reverse transcription of extracted RNA. This table comes from immunoSEQ multiplex PCR, and its TCRdb copy is limited to in-frame clones, with some not included. The sample contains 150,000 or so clones, roughly three fifths of which appear only once. Material: CD4+ T cells sorted from blood, obtained at week 0. The receptors shown here come from a human donor with alopecia areata.

This chain connects TRBV11-1 to TRBJ2-7, with 16 bases identical to TRBD2. The ends lost 4 bases at V and 5 bases at J; junction bases unmatched: 11. The CDR3 extends over 18 amino acids. The germline gives CDR1 SGHAT, CDR2 FQDESV (reference sequence). The CDR3 sequence is CASSSSWGLAGGLNEQYF. CDR3 nucleotides: TGTGCCAGCAGCTCGTCGTGGGGACTAGCGGGGGGGCTCAACGAGCAGTACTTC. Supplemented by reference TRBV11-1 and TRBJ2-7, the full variable domain reads EAEVAQSPRYKITEKSQAVAFWCDPISGHATLYWYRQILGQGPELLVQFQDESVVDDSQLPKDRFSAERLKGVDSTLKIQPAELGDSAMYLCASSSSWGLAGGLNEQYFGPGTRLTVT.

This clone was detected only a few times. The chain links TRBV7-2 to TRBJ2-5, with 7 positions matching TRBD1. V was pared by 5 bases and J by 7 bases, with 10 bases of the junction left unmatched. Per germline, CDR1 SGHTA and CDR2 FQGNSA. The CDR3 consists of 14 residues. The CDR3 region has the DNA TGTGCCAGCAGCACCCGGACAGGCGAAGGGACCCAGTACTTC. This sequence encodes CASSTRTGEGTQYF. Supplemented by reference TRBV7-2 and TRBJ2-5, the full variable domain reads GAGVSQSPSNKVTEKGKDVELRCDPISGHTALYWYRQSLGQGLEFLIYFQGNSAPDKSGLPSDRFSAERTGGSVSTLTIQRTQQEDSAVYLCASSTRTGEGTQYFGPGTRLLVL.

This clone occurred a few times. The V call is TRBV29-1, the J call TRBJ2-5; 10 bases match TRBD1. The CDR3 loop spans 13 amino acids. Germline V gene sequence: CDR1 SQVTM, CDR2 ANQGSEA. Losses at the gene ends were 6 bases for V and 5 bases for J; bases not matched to a gene: 6. The DNA for the CDR3 is TGCAGCGTAGTGACAGGGGGCTTGGAGACCCAGTACTTC. Translation: CSVVTGGLETQYF.

The chain is built from TRBV29-1 and TRBJ2-2; D not resolved. V was clipped by 7 bases and J by 0 bases, with 3 bases between them. The CDR3 is 11 amino acids. Germline values: CDR1 SQVTM, CDR2 ANQGSEA. CDR3 nucleotides: TGCAGCGGAGCGAACACCGGGGAGCTGTTTTTT. It is translated as CSGANTGELFF.

The chain has TRBV10-3 and TRBJ1-2, with a weak D call TRBD1 (5 bases). CDR1 is ENHRY and CDR2 is SYGVKD in the germline V gene. The CDR3 is 14 amino acids. With 7 bases removed from V and 3 bases from J, the gap between germline ends came to 15 bases. The CDR3 nucleotides are TGTGCCATCACGGAGGGGCCGGTGGACTATGGCTACACCTTC. Amino acid sequence: CAITEGPVDYGYTF.

There are a few counts of this clone. The chain joins TRBV5-1 to TRBJ1-1, with 7 bases lining up with TRBD1. The CDR3 runs to 13 residues. CDR1 is SGHRS, CDR2 YFSETQ, per germline. V shed 0 bases, J shed 6 bases, and the junction held 2 bases outside the gene matches. Here the CDR3 reads CASSLDRGAEAFF. The CDR3, as DNA: TGCGCCAGCAGCTTGGACAGGGGTGCTGAAGCTTTCTTT.

V and J are TRBV5-1 and TRBJ1-2, with 7 positions matching TRBD1. From germline, CDR1 is SGHRS and CDR2 YFSETQ. This CDR3 is 15 amino acids long. Trimming removed 5 bases from V and 0 bases from J; junction bases left unmatched: 7. The DNA of the CDR3 is TGCGCCAGCAGACCGAGACAGGGAGCTAACTATGGCTACACCTTC. This codes for CASRPRQGANYGYTF.

This clone showed up just a few times. J is TRBJ2-7 and V is TRBV29-1; 8 bases are shared with TRBD2. Germline CDR1 reads SQVTM; CDR2 reads ANQGSEA. Trimming removed 6 bases from V and 2 bases from J; junction bases left unmatched: 9. The length of the CDR3 is 14 residues. Here the CDR3 reads CSVGRGIGAYEQYF. The CDR3 region has the DNA TGCAGCGTCGGGAGGGGGATCGGTGCCTACGAGCAGTACTTC.

The chain recombines TRBV5-6 with TRBJ1-2; D is unclear. V lost 2 bases to trimming and J lost 8 bases, with 13 bases between them. The CDR3 covers 13 residues. The germline CDR1 and CDR2 sequences are SGHDT and YYEEEE. The CDR3 sequence: CASSFKGSQGYTF. The CDR3 DNA is TGTGCCAGCAGCTTCAAGGGTAGCCAAGGCTACACCTTC.

This clone showed up just a few times. V is TRBV5-4 and J is TRBJ1-2; TRBD1 aligns across 11 bases. V gave up 2 bases and J gave up 4 bases; unmatched junction bases: 4. CDR3 length: 15 amino acids. Germline lookup yields CDR1 SGHNT and CDR2 YYREEE (reference sequence). This chain's CDR3 is CASSLTGTGGYGYTF. For the CDR3, the DNA is TGTGCCAGCAGCTTAACCGGGACAGGGGGCTATGGCTACACCTTC.

The chain joins TRBV4-3 to TRBJ2-1; D not certain. CDR1 and CDR2 (germline): LGHNA, YSLEER. V lost 0 bases and J 8 bases, leaving 23 bases between the germline ends. The CDR3 is 18 amino acids. This CDR3 is CASSQDWSGGGVTDEQFF. CDR3 DNA: TGCGCCAGCAGCCAAGATTGGTCTGGCGGTGGGGTTACGGATGAGCAGTTCTTC.

The chain recombines TRBV6-4 with TRBJ2-1, with D perhaps TRBD2 (6 bases). CDR1 and CDR2 from the germline V gene are MRHNA and SNTAGT. The CDR3 runs 13 residues. Trimming took off 8 bases at V and 5 bases at J, with 13 bases between the two ends. The CDR3 nucleotides read TGTGCCAGCGGGCGAGAGCGGGACAATGAGCAGTTCTTC. Translation gives CASGRERDNEQFF.

This clone was detected only a few times. The CDR3 DNA reads TGTGCCAGCAGTCCCGCTGGGACCCGGAATTCACCCCTCCACTTT. This encodes CASSPAGTRNSPLHF. This chain links TRBV6-5 with TRBJ1-6, with D possibly being TRBD1 (5 bases). Germline V gene sequence: CDR1 MNHEY, CDR2 SVGAGI. Trimming removed 5 bases at V and 7 bases at J, with 15 bases between. The CDR3 loop spans 15 amino acids.

The V gene is TRBV5-1, the J gene TRBJ1-2; tentative D call: TRBD1 (6 bases). V lost 5 bases and J 8 bases, leaving 13 bases between the germline ends. The CDR3 is made up of 12 amino acids. Germline-derived CDR1 and CDR2 are SGHRS and YFSETQ. The CDR3 here is CASRGGREGYTF. In DNA, the CDR3 is TGCGCCAGCAGAGGGGGGAGAGAGGGCTACACCTTC.

The V gene is TRBV5-1, the J gene TRBJ2-1, with TRBD2 matching over 7 bases. J gave up 0 bases and V 0 bases, and 6 bases lay outside the gene matches. Germline CDR1 is SGHRS and CDR2 is YFSETQ. This CDR3 has 17 amino acids. CDR3 bases: TGCGCCAGCAGCTTGGGGCCTAGCGGAAGCTCCTACAATGAGCAGTTCTTC. Encoded protein: CASSLGPSGSSYNEQFF. The full variable domain, with the rest looked up from reference TRBV5-1 and TRBJ2-1, is KAGVTQTPRYLIKTRGQQVTLSCSPISGHRSVSWYQQTPGQGLQFLFEYFSETQRNKGNFPGRFSGRQFSNSRSEMNVSTLELGDSALYLCASSLGPSGSSYNEQFFGPGTRLTVL.

This clone was counted only a few times. The genes are TRBV10-3 and TRBJ2-3, with D hard to call. The CDR3 length is 13 residues. Germline assignment: CDR1 ENHRY and CDR2 SYGVKD. V lost 7 bases, J lost 6 bases, and 14 bases lay in between. The DNA for the CDR3 is TGTGCCATCAATCTTCGGAGCGAGGATACGCAGTATTTT. Translated: CAINLRSEDTQYF.

The chain combines TRBV2 with TRBJ2-1; a possible D gene is TRBD2 (5 bases). The CDR3 contains 15 residues. The ends were cut back, 4 bases at V and 8 bases at J, with 18 bases in the middle. Germline CDR1 SNHLY, CDR2 FYNNEI. The CDR3 bases are TGTGCCAGCAGTGCGGGGTATGGTGTGGTGCATGAGCAGTTCTTC. It specifies CASSAGYGVVHEQFF.

The CDR3 DNA reads as TGTGCCAGCAATCGAGGCCAGGTCAATAATTCACCCCTCCACTTT. This gives the protein CASNRGQVNNSPLHF. The chain carries TRBV2 and TRBJ1-6; no reliable D call. V lost 7 bases and J 5 bases, leaving 15 bases between the germline ends. The germline CDR1 and CDR2 sequences are SNHLY and FYNNEI. CDR3 length equals 15 residues.

This chain uses TRBV6-6 with TRBJ2-1; a possible D gene is TRBD2 (5 bases). The CDR3 is 12 residues long. Trimming removed 4 bases from V and 4 bases from J, with 5 bases in between. Looked up from germline, CDR1 is MNHNY and CDR2 is SVGAGI (reference sequence). CDR3 in DNA: TGTGCCAGCAGTTCGGGGTACAATGAGCAGTTCTTC. Its translation is CASSSGYNEQFF.

This clone turned up a few times. V is TRBV5-6 and J is TRBJ2-1; 10 bases are a match to TRBD1. Per the germline V gene, CDR1 is SGHDT and CDR2 is YYEEEE. This CDR3 has 17 residues. Germline trimming cut 4 bases from V and 3 bases from J; bases unmatched to any gene: 10. The CDR3 DNA follows: TGTGCCAGCAGCGTACGTTCCGGGACAGGGGACTACAATGAGCAGTTCTTC. This translates into CASSVRSGTGDYNEQFF.